The 7 T cell receptor beta chains presented below share a single source sample, sequenced in a study of siplizumab effects on memory and regulatory T cells. The table came from immunoSEQ multiplex PCR; TCRdb's copy has only in-frame clones and leaves some out. Found here are some 63,000 clones, nearly 98% of them singletons; the top ten hold around 0.093%. The sequenced sample was naive CD8+ T cells sorted from blood. These receptors were taken from a human donor in good health.

The CDR3 region has the DNA TGTGCCAGCAGCTTATCCGTCTTGGGGGACACAGATACGCAGTATTTT. Protein product: CASSLSVLGDTDTQYF. The rearrangement uses TRBV5-6 and TRBJ2-3; the D call may be TRBD1 or TRBD2 (5 bases each). The germline gives CDR1 SGHDT, CDR2 YYEEEE. Trimming took 2 bases from V and 2 from J, leaving 15 bases between them. This CDR3 is built from 16 residues.

This rearrangement joins TRBV5-6 to TRBJ1-2; D unresolved. Per germline, CDR1 SGHDT and CDR2 YYEEEE. Deletions cut 3 bases from V and 6 bases from J, with 6 bases between. The CDR3 extends over 11 amino acids. The CDR3 sequence: CASSWADGYTF. CDR3 nucleotides: TGTGCCAGCAGCTGGGCGGATGGCTACACCTTC.

The chain combines TRBV4-1 with TRBJ2-6; D is tentatively TRBD1 or TRBD2 (7 bases each). Germline V gene data show CDR1 as MGHRA and CDR2 as YSYEKL. Trimming removed 2 bases at V and 2 bases at J, with 10 bases between. This CDR3 has 16 residues. CDR3 sequence (DNA): TGCGCCAGCAGCCAACAGGGGGGGGCTGGGGCCAACGTCCTGACTTTC. Protein product: CASSQQGGAGANVLTF.

The chain has TRBV19 and TRBJ2-7, with TRBD1 matching 9 bases. This CDR3 is built from 16 residues. Germline CDR1 LNHDA, CDR2 SQIVND (reference sequence). V was pared by 3 bases and J by 1 base, with 7 bases of the junction left unmatched. The CDR3 bases are TGTGCCAGTAGTATCGGACAGGGGCCTTTTTCCTACGAGCAGTACTTC. Amino acid sequence: CASSIGQGPFSYEQYF.

The chain couples TRBV28 to TRBJ2-5; D is unclear. Germline V gene data show CDR1 as MDHEN and CDR2 as SYDVKM. V lost 2 bases to trimming and J lost 3 bases, with 7 bases between them. This CDR3 is built from 13 residues. DNA for the CDR3: TGTGCCAGCAGTTTAGGGGTCGAAGAGACCCAGTACTTC. Protein sequence: CASSLGVEETQYF.

This clone has only one observation. The gene calls are TRBV5-1 and TRBJ2-1, with 12 bases matching TRBD2. Trimming cost V 4 bases and J 10 bases; bases outside gene matches: 12. The length of the CDR3 is 16 residues. Germline CDR1 is SGHRS and CDR2 is YFSETQ. CDR3 sequence: CASSGPSGGAQEEQFF. In DNA, the CDR3 is TGCGCCAGCAGCGGGCCTAGCGGGGGGGCCCAGGAAGAGCAGTTCTTC.

The CDR3 DNA reads TGTGCCAGCAGTGAAGCCTGGACAGCCCAAGCCTACGGCTACACCTTC. Translated: CASSEAWTAQAYGYTF. V gene TRBV2 combines with J gene TRBJ1-2; maybe TRBD1 (6 bases). Germline V CDR1 and CDR2: SNHLY, FYNNEI. With 0 bases removed from V and 8 bases from J, the gap between germline ends came to 19 bases. The CDR3 is 16 amino acids.